The TCR beta chain described here comes from a study of cytomegalovirus exposure and HLA in healthy donors. Study results and limitations: The authors judged a highly shared variant cluster likely a sequencing artifact.

A word on this clone: The antigen remains undetermined.

Researchers ran the PCR with 60 Vbeta and 13 Jbeta primers. The assay was immunoSEQ multiplex PCR, and TCRdb's table has in-frame clones only and misses some. The sample contains tens of thousands of clones, 70% to 80% of which appear only once. Sequencing used PBMCs. This clonotype was obtained from a man younger than 45 in good health and CMV-seronegative.

The CDR3 coding sequence is TGTGCCAGCAGTGGTCCCAGGAACACTGAAGCTTTCTTT. Its translation is CASSGPRNTEAFF. This rearrangement joins TRBV2 to TRBJ1-1; D gene unclear. The CDR3 totals 13 residues. The ends were cut back, 4 bases at V and 1 base at J, with 7 bases in the middle. Germline values: CDR1 SNHLY, CDR2 FYNNEI.